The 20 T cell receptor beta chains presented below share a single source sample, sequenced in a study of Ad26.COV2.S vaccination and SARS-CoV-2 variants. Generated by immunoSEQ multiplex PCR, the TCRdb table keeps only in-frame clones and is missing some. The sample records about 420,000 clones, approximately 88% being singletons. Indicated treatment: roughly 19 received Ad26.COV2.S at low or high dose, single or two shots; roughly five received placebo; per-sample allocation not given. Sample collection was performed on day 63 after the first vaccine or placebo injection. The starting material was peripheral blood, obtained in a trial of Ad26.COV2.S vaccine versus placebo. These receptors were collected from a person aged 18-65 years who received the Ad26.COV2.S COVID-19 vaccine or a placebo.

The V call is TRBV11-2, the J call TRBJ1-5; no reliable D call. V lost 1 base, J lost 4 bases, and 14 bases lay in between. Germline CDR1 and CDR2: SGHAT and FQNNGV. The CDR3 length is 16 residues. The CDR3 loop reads CASSLGLSPPNQPQHF. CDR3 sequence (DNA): TGTGCCAGCAGCTTAGGGTTGAGTCCCCCTAATCAGCCCCAGCATTTT.

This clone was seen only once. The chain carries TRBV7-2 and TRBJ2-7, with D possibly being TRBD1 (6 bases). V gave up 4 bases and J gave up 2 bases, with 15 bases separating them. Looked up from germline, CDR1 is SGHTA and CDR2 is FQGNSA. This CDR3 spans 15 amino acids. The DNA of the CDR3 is TGTGCCAGCAGCTATTACTCCGGGACAACCTACGAGCAGTACTTC. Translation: CASSYYSGTTYEQYF.

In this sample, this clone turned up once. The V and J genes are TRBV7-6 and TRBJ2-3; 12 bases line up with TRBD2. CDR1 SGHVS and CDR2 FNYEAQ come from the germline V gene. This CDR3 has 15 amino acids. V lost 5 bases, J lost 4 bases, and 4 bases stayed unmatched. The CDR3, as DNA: TGTGCCAGCAGCCCTAGCGGGGGGGCCTCAGATACGCAGTATTTT. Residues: CASSPSGGASDTQYF.

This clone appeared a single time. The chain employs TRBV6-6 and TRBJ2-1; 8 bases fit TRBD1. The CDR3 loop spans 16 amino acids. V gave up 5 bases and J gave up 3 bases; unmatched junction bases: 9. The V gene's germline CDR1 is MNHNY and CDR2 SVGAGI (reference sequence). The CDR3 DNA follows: TGTGCCAGCAGTAATCACCCGGGACAGGTCTACAATGAGCAGTTCTTC. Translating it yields CASSNHPGQVYNEQFF.

CDR3 residues: CASSVGSGGGRLFF. CDR3 nucleotide sequence: TGTGCCAGCAGCGTAGGATCGGGGGGCGGGCGGCTGTTTTTT. This sequence joins TRBV9 and TRBJ2-2, with D possibly being TRBD2 (7 bases). Germline CDR1 is SGDLS and CDR2 is YYNGEE. The germline V and J ends were trimmed by 0 bases and 13 bases, with 16 bases remaining between them. The CDR3 extends over 14 amino acids.

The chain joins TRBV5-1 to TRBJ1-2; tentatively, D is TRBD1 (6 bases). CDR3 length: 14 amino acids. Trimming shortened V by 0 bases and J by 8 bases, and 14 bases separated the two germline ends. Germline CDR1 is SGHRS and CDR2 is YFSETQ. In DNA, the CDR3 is TGCGCCAGCAGCTTGGCCGGTCCGGACAGAGGCTACACCTTC. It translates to CASSLAGPDRGYTF.

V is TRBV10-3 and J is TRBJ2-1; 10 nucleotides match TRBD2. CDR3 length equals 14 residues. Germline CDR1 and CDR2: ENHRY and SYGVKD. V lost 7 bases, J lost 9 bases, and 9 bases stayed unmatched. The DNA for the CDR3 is TGTGCCATCAAGGCTAGCGGGGGATCTGGTGAGCAGTTCTTC. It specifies CAIKASGGSGEQFF.

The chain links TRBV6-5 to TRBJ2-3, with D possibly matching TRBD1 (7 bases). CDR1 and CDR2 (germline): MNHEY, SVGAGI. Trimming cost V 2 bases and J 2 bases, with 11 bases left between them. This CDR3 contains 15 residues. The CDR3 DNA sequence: TGTGCCAGCAGTTACGCGGGACAGTTCACAGATACGCAGTATTTT. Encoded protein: CASSYAGQFTDTQYF.

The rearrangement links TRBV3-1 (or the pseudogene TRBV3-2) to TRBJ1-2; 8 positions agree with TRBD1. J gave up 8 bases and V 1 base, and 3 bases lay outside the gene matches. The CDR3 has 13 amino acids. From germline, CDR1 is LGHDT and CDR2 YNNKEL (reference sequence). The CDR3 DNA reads TGTGCCAGCAGCCAAGGGACAGGGAGCGGCTACACCTTC. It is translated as CASSQGTGSGYTF.

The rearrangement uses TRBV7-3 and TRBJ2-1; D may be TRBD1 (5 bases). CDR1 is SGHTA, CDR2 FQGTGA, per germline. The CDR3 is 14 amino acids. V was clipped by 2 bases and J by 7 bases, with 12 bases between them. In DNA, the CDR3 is TGTGCCAGCAGCTTAGCGAATGCAGGGAATGAGCAGTTCTTC. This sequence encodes CASSLANAGNEQFF.

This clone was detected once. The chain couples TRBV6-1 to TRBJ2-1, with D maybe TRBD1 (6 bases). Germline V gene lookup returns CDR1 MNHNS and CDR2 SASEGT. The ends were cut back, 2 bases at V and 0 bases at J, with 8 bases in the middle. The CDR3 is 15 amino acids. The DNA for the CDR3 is TGTGCCAGCAGTGAACACAGGGACTCCTACAATGAGCAGTTCTTC. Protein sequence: CASSEHRDSYNEQFF.

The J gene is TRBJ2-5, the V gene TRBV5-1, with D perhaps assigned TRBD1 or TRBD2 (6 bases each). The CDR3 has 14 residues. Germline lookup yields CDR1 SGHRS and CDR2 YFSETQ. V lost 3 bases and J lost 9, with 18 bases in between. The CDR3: CASSSGVDRAAQYF. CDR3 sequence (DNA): TGCGCCAGCAGCTCGGGAGTGGACAGAGCGGCCCAGTACTTC.

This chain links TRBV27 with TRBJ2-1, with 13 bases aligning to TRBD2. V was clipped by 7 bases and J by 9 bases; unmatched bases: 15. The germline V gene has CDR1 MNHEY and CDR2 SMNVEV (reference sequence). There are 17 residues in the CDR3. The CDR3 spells CASTALGTSGVVGEQFF. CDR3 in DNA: TGTGCCAGCACCGCTTTGGGGACTAGCGGGGTCGTGGGTGAGCAGTTCTTC.

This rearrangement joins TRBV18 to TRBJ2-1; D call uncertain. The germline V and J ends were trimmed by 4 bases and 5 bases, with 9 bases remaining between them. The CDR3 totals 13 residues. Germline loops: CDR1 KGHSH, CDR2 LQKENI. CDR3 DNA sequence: TGTGCCAGCTCACGGCTAGGTAACAATGAGCAGTTCTTC. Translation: CASSRLGNNEQFF. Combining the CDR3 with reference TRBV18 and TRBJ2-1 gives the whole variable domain NAGVMQNPRHLVRRRGQEARLRCSPMKGHSHVYWYRQLPEEGLKFMVYLQKENIIDESGMPKERFSAEFPKEGPSILRIQQVVRGDSAAYFCASSRLGNNEQFFGPGTRLTVL.

CDR3 sequence (DNA): TGTGCCAGCAGCTTCGTTGAGGTCAATGAGCAGTTCTTC. Translating gives CASSFVEVNEQFF. V and J are TRBV11-2 and TRBJ2-1; D uncertain. This CDR3 has 13 residues. Germline V gene sequence: CDR1 SGHAT, CDR2 FQNNGV. V was shortened by 3 bases and J by 6 bases, with 9 bases between the two germline ends. The full variable domain, rest sourced from reference TRBV11-2 and TRBJ2-1, is EAGVAQSPRYKIIEKRQSVAFWCNPISGHATLYWYQQILGQGPKLLIQFQNNGVVDDSQLPKDRFSAERLKGVDSTLKIQPAKLEDSAVYLCASSFVEVNEQFFGPGTRLTVL.

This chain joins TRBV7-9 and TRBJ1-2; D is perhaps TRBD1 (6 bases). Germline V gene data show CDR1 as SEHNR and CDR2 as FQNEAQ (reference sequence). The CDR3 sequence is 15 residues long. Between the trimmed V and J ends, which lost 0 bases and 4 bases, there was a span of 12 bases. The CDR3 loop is CASSLAWGQLYGYTF. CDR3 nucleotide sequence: TGTGCCAGCAGCTTAGCGTGGGGACAACTCTATGGCTACACCTTC.

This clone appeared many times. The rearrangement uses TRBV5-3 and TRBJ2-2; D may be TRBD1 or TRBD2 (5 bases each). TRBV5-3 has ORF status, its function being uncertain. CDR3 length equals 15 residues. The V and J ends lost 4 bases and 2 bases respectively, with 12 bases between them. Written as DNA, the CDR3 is TGTGCCAGAAGCGCCCGGGACCCTAACACCGGGGAGCTGTTTTTT. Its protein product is CARSARDPNTGELFF.

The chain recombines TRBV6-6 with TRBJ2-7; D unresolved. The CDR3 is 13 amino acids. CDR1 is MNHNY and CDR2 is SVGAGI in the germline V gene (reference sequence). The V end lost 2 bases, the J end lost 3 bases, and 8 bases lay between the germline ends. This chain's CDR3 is CASSYEYYYEQYF. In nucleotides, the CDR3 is TGTGCCAGCAGTTACGAATATTACTACGAGCAGTACTTC.

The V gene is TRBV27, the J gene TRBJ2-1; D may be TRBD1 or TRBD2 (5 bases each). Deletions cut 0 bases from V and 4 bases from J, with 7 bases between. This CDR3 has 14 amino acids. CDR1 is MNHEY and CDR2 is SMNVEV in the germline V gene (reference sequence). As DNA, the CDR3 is TGTGCCAGCAGTTTATCGAGGGGTTACAATGAGCAGTTCTTC. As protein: CASSLSRGYNEQFF.

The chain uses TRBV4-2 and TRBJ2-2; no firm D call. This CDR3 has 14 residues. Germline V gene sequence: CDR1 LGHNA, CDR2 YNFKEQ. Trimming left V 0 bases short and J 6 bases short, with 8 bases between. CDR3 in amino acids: CASSQDSGAGELFF. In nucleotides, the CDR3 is TGTGCCAGCAGCCAAGATTCAGGCGCCGGGGAGCTGTTTTTT.